This TCR beta chain was obtained from a study of OX40 agonist ivuxolimab in advanced cancers. There are 15 residues in the CDR3. Germline values: CDR1 SGHKS, CDR2 YYEKEE (reference sequence). V was pared by 4 bases and J by 4 bases, with 8 bases of the junction left unmatched. TCRdb's table, derived via immunoSEQ multiplex PCR, lists solely in-frame clones and lacks some. This repertoire shows about 110,000 clones, approximately 89% found once; its top ten account for approximately 0.69%. Here the sequenced sample was CD4+ or CD8+ T cells sorted from blood, taken in a trial of the OX40 agonist ivuxolimab. The chain carries TRBV5-5 and TRBJ1-5; 7 bases are a match to TRBD1. This clonotype was sampled from an adult with an advanced solid tumor such as melanoma, head and neck, liver or kidney cancer. CDR3 DNA: TGTGCCAGCAGCGTACAGGGGCGAGGTAATCAGCCCCAGCATTTT. This gives the protein CASSVQGRGNQPQHF. Full variable domain (outside the CDR3, taken from reference TRBV5-5 and TRBJ1-5): DAGVTQSPTHLIKTRGQQVTLRCSPISGHKSVSWYQQVLGQGPQFIFQYYEKEERGRGNFPDRFSARQFPNYSSELNVNALLLGDSALYLCASSVQGRGNQPQHFGDGTRLSIL.